This T cell receptor beta chain was obtained from a study of early T cells in non-severe SARS-CoV-2 infection. Study-wide context: Unsorted whole-blood RNA was sequenced in bulk, leaving chains unpaired. General study findings and limits: Comparison of clonotypes with VDJdb favored anti-spike CD8 responses while missing private and CD4 specificities.

Molecules of cDNA were individually given unique molecular identifiers that were attached to them. TCRdb processed the 5' RACE reads anew with MiXCR; each CDR3 protein has one entry. The data contain 55,000 to 70,000 distinct CDR3 sequences, roughly a tenth of them singletons. This CDR3 has 15 amino acids. V gave up 5 bases and J gave up 5 bases, with 16 bases separating them. Germline assignment: CDR1 SQVTM and CDR2 ANQGSEA. In its sample, this clonotype was seen many times. Its antigen is not identified. This chain links TRBV29-1 with TRBJ1-6; the D gene is possibly TRBD1 (6 bases). The sequence came from an adult who was a healthcare worker with PCR-confirmed SARS-CoV-2 infection or an uninfected control (not recorded which). The sequencing sample was made of whole blood. CDR3 coding DNA: TGCAGCGTTACCTTTACAGGGACCAATAATTCACCCCTCCACTTT. Translating gives CSVTFTGTNNSPLHF.